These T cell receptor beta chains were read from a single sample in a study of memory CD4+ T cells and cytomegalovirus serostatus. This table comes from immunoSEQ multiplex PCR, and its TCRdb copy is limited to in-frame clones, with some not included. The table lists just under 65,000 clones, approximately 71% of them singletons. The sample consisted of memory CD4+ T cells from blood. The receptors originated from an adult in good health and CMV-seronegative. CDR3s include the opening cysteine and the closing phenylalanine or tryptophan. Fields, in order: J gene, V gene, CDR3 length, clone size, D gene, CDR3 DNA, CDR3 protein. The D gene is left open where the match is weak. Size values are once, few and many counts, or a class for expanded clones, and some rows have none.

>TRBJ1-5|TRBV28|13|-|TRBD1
TGTGCCAGTAACAGACAGGGAGGTCAGCCCCAGCATTTT
CASNRQGGQPQHF
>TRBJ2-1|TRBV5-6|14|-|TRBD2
TGTGCCAGCAGCTTTACCCCTAGCGGGAGATCACCGTTCTTC
CASSFTPSGRSPFF
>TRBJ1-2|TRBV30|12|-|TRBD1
TGTGCCTGGAGTACACAGGGGAGCGGCTACACCTTC
CAWSTQGSGYTF
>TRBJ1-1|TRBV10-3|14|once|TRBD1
TGTGCCATCACTGGGACAGAGAGGAACACTGAAGCTTTCTTT
CAITGTERNTEAFF
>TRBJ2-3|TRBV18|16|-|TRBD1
TGTGCCAGCTCACCCGGGACAGGGGGCGTTACAGATACGCAGTATTTT
CASSPGTGGVTDTQYF
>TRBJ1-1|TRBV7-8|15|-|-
TGTGCCAGCAGCTCCCTACCAGGGGCCAGCACTGAAGCTTTCTTT
CASSSLPGASTEAFF
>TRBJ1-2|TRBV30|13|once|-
TGTGCCTGGAGTGTAGGTCCCGGGGGTGGCTACACCTTC
CAWSVGPGGGYTF
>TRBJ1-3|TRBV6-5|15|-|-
TGTGCCAGCAGAGACGGGACCTCTACTGGAAACACCATATATTTT
CASRDGTSTGNTIYF
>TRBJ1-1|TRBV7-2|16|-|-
TGTGCCAGCAGCTTAAAATCGATGATCGGAAACACTGAAGCTTTCTTT
CASSLKSMIGNTEAFF
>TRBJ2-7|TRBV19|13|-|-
TGTGCCAGTAGTCGGGACGGACTCTACGAGCAGTACTTC
CASSRDGLYEQYF
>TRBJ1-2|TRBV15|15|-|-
TGTGCCACCAGCAGAGACTTGGCTCGTTTAAGCGGCTACACCTTC
CATSRDLARLSGYTF
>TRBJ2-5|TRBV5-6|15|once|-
TGTGCCACTCATTTCCAGAGGGTCGTAGGGGAGACCCAGTACTTC
CATHFQRVVGETQYF
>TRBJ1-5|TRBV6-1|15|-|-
TGTGCCAGCAGTGAAATCCCGGACTCTAATCAGCCCCAGCATTTT
CASSEIPDSNQPQHF
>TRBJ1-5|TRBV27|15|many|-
TGTGCCAGCAGTTCGAGAGGGACGTCGTGGCAGCCCCAGCATTTT
CASSSRGTSWQPQHF
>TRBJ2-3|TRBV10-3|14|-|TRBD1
TGTGCCAGCACAGGGGATACCCGGGCGGATACGCAGTATTTT
CASTGDTRADTQYF
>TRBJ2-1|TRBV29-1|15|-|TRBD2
TGCAGCGTAGCGGGACTCCCGAGCTCCTACAATGAGCAGTTCTTC
CSVAGLPSSYNEQFF
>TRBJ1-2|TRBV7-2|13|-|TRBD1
TGTGCCAGCAGCGCGGGACAGGCATATGGCTACACCTTC
CASSAGQAYGYTF